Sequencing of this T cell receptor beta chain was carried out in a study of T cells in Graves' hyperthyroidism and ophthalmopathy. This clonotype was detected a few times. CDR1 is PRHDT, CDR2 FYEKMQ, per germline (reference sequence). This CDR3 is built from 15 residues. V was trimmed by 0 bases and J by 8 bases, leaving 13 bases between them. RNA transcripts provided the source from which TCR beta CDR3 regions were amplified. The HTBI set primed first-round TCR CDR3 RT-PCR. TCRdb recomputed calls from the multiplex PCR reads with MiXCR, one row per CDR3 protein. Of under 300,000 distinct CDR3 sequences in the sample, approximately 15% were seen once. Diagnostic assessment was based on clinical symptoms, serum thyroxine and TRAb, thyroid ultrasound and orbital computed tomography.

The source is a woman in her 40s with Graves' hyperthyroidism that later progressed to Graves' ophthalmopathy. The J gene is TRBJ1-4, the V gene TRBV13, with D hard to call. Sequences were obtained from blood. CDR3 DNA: TGTGCCAGCAGCTTAGGCCTCGGGATGGGGGAAAAACTGTTTTTT. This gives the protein CASSLGLGMGEKLFF.